The next 26 T cell receptor beta chains were all read from a single sample in a study of CD8 T cells in Susac syndrome. The RNA input was roughly 0.45 to 1 ug, and it was reverse transcribed with random hexamers. In TCRdb, the immunoSEQ multiplex PCR reads were re-called with MiXCR into one record per CDR3 protein. In the table there are 180,000 or so distinct CDR3 sequences, around 96% of which are singletons. Sequenced sample: CD4+ T cells from PBMCs. The receptors originated from a human donor with multiple sclerosis.

V is TRBV18 and J is TRBJ1-2; weak D call: TRBD1 (5 bases). CDR3 length: 14 residues. Germline values: CDR1 KGHSH, CDR2 LQKENI. V lost 0 bases and J lost 7, with 12 bases in between. The CDR3 coding sequence is TGTGCCAGCTCACCACCGGGACTCTTGGGTGGCTACACCTTC. Translation gives CASSPPGLLGGYTF. The full variable domain, completed using reference TRBV18 and TRBJ1-2, is NAGVMQNPRHLVRRRGQEARLRCSPMKGHSHVYWYRQLPEEGLKFMVYLQKENIIDESGMPKERFSAEFPKEGPSILRIQQVVRGDSAAYFCASSPPGLLGGYTFGSGTRLTVV.

A word on this clonotype: A junction end diverges from the germline sequence, so it may reflect a read error. This chain uses TRBV12-3 or TRBV12-4 with TRBJ1-6; no clear D gene. This CDR3 has 13 amino acids. CDR3 sequence reads: CASSVYEAPPLHF. The CDR3 DNA sequence: TGTGCCAGCAGTGTTTATGAGGCACCACCTCTCCACTTT.

The rearrangement links TRBV7-8 to TRBJ2-2; D is perhaps TRBD1 (5 bases). Germline-derived CDR1 and CDR2 are SGHVS and FQNEAQ. Between the trimmed V and J ends, which lost 1 base and 4 bases, there was a span of 13 bases. There are 16 residues in the CDR3. Written as DNA, the CDR3 is TGTGCCAGCAGCTTAGGTCGCAGGGATGGCACCGGGGAGCTGTTTTTT. Its translation: CASSLGRRDGTGELFF.

V and J are TRBV7-2 and TRBJ1-2, with 7 bases identical to TRBD1. This CDR3 region has 12 residues. Germline V gene lookup returns CDR1 SGHTA and CDR2 FQGNSA. V lost 4 bases to trimming and J lost 5 bases; unmatched junction nucleotides: 1. In DNA form, the CDR3 reads TGTGCCAGCAGCTCCAGGGGGTATGGCTACACCTTC. Protein product: CASSSRGYGYTF.

The chain uses TRBV20-1 and TRBJ2-7; D not certain. Germline lookup yields CDR1 DFQATT and CDR2 SNEGSKA (reference sequence). Trimming took off 3 bases at V and 2 bases at J, with 8 bases between the two ends. CDR3 length equals 12 residues. CDR3 nucleotide sequence: TGCAGTGCTAGGTGGCAGACCTACGAGCAGTACTTC. Translated, it gives CSARWQTYEQYF.

The chain recombines TRBV14 with TRBJ1-2; maybe TRBD1 (5 bases). The germline V gene has CDR1 SGHDN and CDR2 FVKESK. Deletions cut 4 bases from V and 13 bases from J, with 16 bases between. The CDR3 is 12 residues long. The CDR3 protein is CASSLLGLTPTF. CDR3 in DNA: TGTGCCAGCAGCCTACTGGGACTTACACCCACCTTC.

This rearrangement joins TRBV30 to TRBJ1-5; D is perhaps TRBD1 (6 bases). CDR1 is GTSNPN and CDR2 is SVGIG in the germline V gene (reference sequence). CDR3 length: 15 amino acids. Trimming left V 1 base short and J 0 bases short, with 10 bases between. Here the CDR3 reads CAWSDWTDSNQPQHF. CDR3 nucleotides: TGTGCCTGGAGTGACTGGACAGATAGCAATCAGCCCCAGCATTTT.

The chain joins TRBV18 to TRBJ2-1; tentative D call: TRBD2 (6 bases). Per the germline V gene, CDR1 is KGHSH and CDR2 is LQKENI. The CDR3 totals 15 residues. Trimming took off 1 base at V and 8 bases at J, with 15 bases between the two ends. In DNA form, the CDR3 reads TGTGCCAGCTCACCACAGGAGGCGGGATACCATGAGCAGTTCTTC. It is translated as CASSPQEAGYHEQFF.

In DNA, the CDR3 is TGTGCCAGCAAGCCTGATGGGGCTGGTGGCTACACCTTC. It encodes CASKPDGAGGYTF. The chain employs TRBV12-3 or TRBV12-4 and TRBJ1-2; TRBD1 might be the D (5 bases). The V and J ends lost 7 bases and 7 bases respectively, with 16 bases between them. The CDR3 totals 13 residues.

The genes are TRBV5-6 and TRBJ1-2; no clear D gene. This CDR3 is built from 11 residues. Trimming removed 2 bases at V and 6 bases at J, with 5 bases between. The germline gives CDR1 SGHDT, CDR2 YYEEEE. The CDR3 loop is CASSLRDGYTF. The CDR3 bases are TGTGCCAGCAGCTTAAGGGATGGCTACACCTTC.

This chain connects TRBV29-1 to TRBJ2-1; TRBD1 might be the D (5 bases). The length of the CDR3 is 10 residues. Per the germline V gene, CDR1 is SQVTM and CDR2 is ANQGSEA. With 6 bases removed from V and 10 bases from J, the gap between germline ends came to 10 bases. CDR3 sequence reads: CSVGLGEQFF. Here the CDR3 DNA reads TGCAGCGTGGGGCTTGGGGAGCAGTTCTTC.

This chain uses TRBV20-1 with TRBJ2-5, with 8 positions matching TRBD1. Germline CDR1 reads DFQATT; CDR2 reads SNEGSKA (reference sequence). The CDR3 covers 16 residues. V trimming: 4 bases; J trimming: 1 base; junction bases outside the gene matches: 11. The CDR3 reads CSAIRQGRRFQETQYF. The CDR3 DNA sequence: TGCAGTGCTATTCGACAGGGGAGAAGGTTCCAAGAGACCCAGTACTTC.

The rearrangement uses TRBV12-3 or TRBV12-4 and TRBJ2-3, with 11 bases identical to TRBD2. V lost 6 bases, J lost 7 bases, and 18 bases stayed unmatched. The CDR3 spans 18 residues. The CDR3 DNA reads as TGTGCCAGCAGCCCTTTACTAGCGGGAGAACAGGGCGAGAATACGCAGTATTTT. This encodes CASSPLLAGEQGENTQYF.

In this sample, this clonotype turned up once. The V call is TRBV20-1, the J call TRBJ1-5; maybe TRBD1 (5 bases). Trimming left V 5 bases short and J 0 bases short, with 11 bases between. Germline assignment: CDR1 DFQATT and CDR2 SNEGSKA (reference sequence). This CDR3 comprises 14 residues. The CDR3 bases are TGCAGTGCTCAGGGCAGATATAGCAATCAGCCCCAGCATTTT. The encoded protein is CSAQGRYSNQPQHF.

The CDR3 nucleotides are TGTGCCAGCAGCCCTTGGGACAGTCTGAACACTGAAGCTTTCTTT. It specifies CASSPWDSLNTEAFF. The chain carries TRBV7-8 and TRBJ1-1, with 7 bases matching TRBD1. CDR3 length: 15 residues. Germline V CDR1 and CDR2: SGHVS, FQNEAQ. Trimming took 5 bases from V and 0 from J; bases not matched to a gene: 6.

The V and J genes are TRBV30 and TRBJ1-5; D gene ambiguous. Germline loops: CDR1 GTSNPN, CDR2 SVGIG (reference sequence). Trimming removed 1 base at V and 3 bases at J, with 10 bases between. CDR3 length: 14 amino acids. The CDR3 bases are TGTGCCTGGAGTGGGGCTTTGGTCAATCAGCCCCAGCATTTT. Its protein product is CAWSGALVNQPQHF. The entire variable domain, with the rest obtained from reference TRBV30 and TRBJ1-5, is as follows: SQTIHQWPATLVQPVGSPLSLECTVEGTSNPNLYWYRQAAGRGLQLLFYSVGIGQISSEVPQNLSASRPQDRQFILSSKKLLLSDSGFYLCAWSGALVNQPQHFGDGTRLSIL.

This chain joins TRBV7-2 and TRBJ1-1; 9 bases map to TRBD1. The CDR3 has 13 amino acids. Per germline, CDR1 SGHTA and CDR2 FQGNSA. Trimming took 0 bases from V and 12 from J; bases not matched to a gene: 5. CDR3: CASSLAQGAGTFF. For the CDR3, the DNA is TGTGCCAGCAGCTTAGCACAGGGGGCGGGAACTTTCTTT.

This chain uses TRBV20-1 with TRBJ2-1, with 10 bases matching TRBD1. This CDR3 is built from 14 residues. Germline loops: CDR1 DFQATT, CDR2 SNEGSKA (reference sequence). The V and J ends lost 8 bases and 8 bases, in that order; junction bases with no gene match: 12. For the CDR3, the DNA is TGCAGTCCCAGGACCGGGACAGGGGCCGATGAGCAGTTCTTC. It codes for CSPRTGTGADEQFF.

The V and J genes are TRBV30 and TRBJ2-7, with 12 bases identical to TRBD2. V lost 0 bases, J lost 2 bases, and 2 bases stayed unmatched. Germline assignment: CDR1 GTSNPN and CDR2 SVGIG (reference sequence). The CDR3 covers 15 residues. The CDR3 sequence: CAWSVGLAGPYEQYF. In DNA form, the CDR3 reads TGTGCCTGGAGTGTAGGACTAGCGGGGCCCTACGAGCAGTACTTC.

This sequence joins TRBV29-1 and TRBJ2-1; 13 positions match TRBD2. CDR1 is SQVTM and CDR2 is ANQGSEA in the germline V gene. The CDR3 covers 14 residues. V shed 6 bases, J shed 9 bases, and the junction held 8 bases outside the gene matches. The CDR3 here is CSVATSGGWGEQFF. CDR3 bases: TGCAGCGTCGCGACTAGCGGGGGGTGGGGTGAGCAGTTCTTC.

The CDR3 DNA reads TGTGCCAGCAGCTTAATCCTTCTAGATACGCAGTATTTT. It yields the protein CASSLILLDTQYF. The chain carries TRBV7-2 and TRBJ2-3; D gene uncertain. CDR1 and CDR2 (germline): SGHTA, FQGNSA. The V end was cut by 2 bases, the J end by 5 bases, with 8 bases between. The CDR3 extends over 13 amino acids.

The CDR3: CASSPQSQAQYF. CDR3 nucleotide sequence: TGTGCCAGCAGCCCCCAGTCGCAGGCCCAGTACTTC. This chain connects TRBV11-2 to TRBJ2-5; the D is unclear. This CDR3 has 12 residues. The germline V and J ends were trimmed by 5 bases and 9 bases, with 13 bases remaining between them. Germline-derived CDR1 and CDR2 are SGHAT and FQNNGV.

The chain links TRBV20-1 to TRBJ2-7, with 8 bases matching TRBD2. Germline CDR1 DFQATT, CDR2 SNEGSKA (reference sequence). J lost 1 base, V lost 4 bases, and 3 bases had no gene match. This CDR3 is 13 amino acids long. The CDR3 sequence: CSATAGGSYEQYF. The DNA for the CDR3 is TGCAGTGCTACGGCGGGAGGTTCCTACGAGCAGTACTTC.

The V gene is TRBV4-2, the J gene TRBJ2-5; TRBD1 is a possible D gene (7 bases). CDR1 and CDR2 from the germline V gene are LGHNA and YNFKEQ. Deletions cut 4 bases from V and 4 bases from J, with 19 bases between. The CDR3 runs to 16 residues. The CDR3 is CASSREDNRGGETQYF. CDR3 sequence (DNA): TGTGCCAGCAGCCGCGAAGATAACAGGGGAGGAGAGACCCAGTACTTC.

The rearrangement uses TRBV7-9 and TRBJ1-2, with D possibly being TRBD1 (5 bases). Germline V gene lookup returns CDR1 SEHNR and CDR2 FQNEAQ (reference sequence). The CDR3 runs 12 residues. V was shortened by 5 bases and J by 8 bases, with 12 bases between the two germline ends. In DNA, the CDR3 is TGTGCCAGCAGCCCCCCCCAGGGAGGCTACACCTTC. Its protein is CASSPPQGGYTF.

This sequence joins TRBV27 and TRBJ2-1, with D tentatively TRBD1 or TRBD2 (5 bases each). Deletions cut 7 bases from V and 2 bases from J, with 12 bases between. CDR3 length equals 14 residues. Germline CDR1 MNHEY, CDR2 SMNVEV (reference sequence). The CDR3: CASKNRDPYNEQFF. CDR3 DNA: TGTGCCAGCAAGAACCGGGACCCCTACAATGAGCAGTTCTTC.